This T cell receptor beta chain was identified in a study of blood T cell repertoires in COVID-19. Germline V lookup: CDR1 KGHDR, CDR2 SFDVKD. CDR3 size: 13 residues. Trimming stripped 4 bases from V and 5 bases from J, with 10 bases between. Sequencing used immunoSEQ multiplex PCR; TCRdb keeps in-frame clones, though not all of them. The data contain over 110,000 clones, approximately 80% of them seen just once; the ten biggest clones take up 3% to 4.5%. The origin of this receptor is a man aged 50 to 59 in a cohort exposed to, infected with or recovered from COVID-19 (not recorded which). Material for sequencing was PBMCs or T cells enriched from blood (not recorded which). The J gene is TRBJ2-5, the V gene TRBV24-1, with a tentative D call TRBD2 (6 bases). CDR3 nucleotides: TGTGCCACCAGTGACTCTAGCGCGGAGACCCAGTACTTC. This encodes CATSDSSAETQYF.